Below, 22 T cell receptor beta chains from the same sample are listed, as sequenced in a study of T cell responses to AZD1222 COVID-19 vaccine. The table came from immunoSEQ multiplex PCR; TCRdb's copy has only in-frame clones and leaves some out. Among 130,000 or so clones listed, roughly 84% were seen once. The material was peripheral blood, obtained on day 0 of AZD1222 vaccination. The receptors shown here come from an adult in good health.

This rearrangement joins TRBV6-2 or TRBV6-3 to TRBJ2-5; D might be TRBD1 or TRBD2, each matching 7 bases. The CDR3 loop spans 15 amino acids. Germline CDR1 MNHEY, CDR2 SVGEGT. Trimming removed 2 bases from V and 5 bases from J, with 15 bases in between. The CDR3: CASSYRRRGGETQYF. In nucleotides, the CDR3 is TGTGCCAGCAGTTACCGACGCAGGGGGGGCGAGACCCAGTACTTC.

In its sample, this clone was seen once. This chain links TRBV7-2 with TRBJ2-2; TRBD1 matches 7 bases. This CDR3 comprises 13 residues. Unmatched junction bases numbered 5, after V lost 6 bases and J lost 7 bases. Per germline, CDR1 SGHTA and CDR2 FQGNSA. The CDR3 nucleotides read TGTGCCAGCAGACCACCAGGGGGCGGGGAGCTGTTTTTT. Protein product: CASRPPGGGELFF.

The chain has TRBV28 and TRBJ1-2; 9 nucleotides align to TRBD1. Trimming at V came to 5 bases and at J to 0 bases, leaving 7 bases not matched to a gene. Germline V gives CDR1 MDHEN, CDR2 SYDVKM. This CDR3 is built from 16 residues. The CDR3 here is CASSPAGDRANYGYTF. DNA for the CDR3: TGTGCCAGCAGTCCGGCCGGGGACAGGGCTAACTATGGCTACACCTTC.

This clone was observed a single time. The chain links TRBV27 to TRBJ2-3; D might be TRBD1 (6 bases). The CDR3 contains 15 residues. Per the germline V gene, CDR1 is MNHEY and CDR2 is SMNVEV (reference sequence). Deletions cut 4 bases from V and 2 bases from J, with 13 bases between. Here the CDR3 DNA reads TGTGCCAGCAGTTCCCTAGGGGGAAACACAGATACGCAGTATTTT. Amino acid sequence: CASSSLGGNTDTQYF.

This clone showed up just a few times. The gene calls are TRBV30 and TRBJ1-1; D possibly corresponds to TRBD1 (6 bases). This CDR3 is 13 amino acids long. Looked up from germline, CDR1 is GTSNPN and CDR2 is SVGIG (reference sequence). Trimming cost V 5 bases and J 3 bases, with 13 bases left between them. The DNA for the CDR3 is TGTGCCTGGGGAGGACAGATAGACACTGAAGCTTTCTTT. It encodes CAWGGQIDTEAFF.

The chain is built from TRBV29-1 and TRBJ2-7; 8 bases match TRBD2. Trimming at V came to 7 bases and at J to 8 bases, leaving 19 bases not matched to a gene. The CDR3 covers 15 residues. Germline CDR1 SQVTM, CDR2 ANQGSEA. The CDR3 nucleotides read TGCAGCGCGGGGGGGGTAAGAGAACTACGCTGGCAGCAGTACTTC. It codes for CSAGGVRELRWQQYF.

The CDR3 DNA reads as TGCGCCAGCAGTGTTCAGGGATCGAACACCGGGGAGCTGTTTTTT. Translated: CASSVQGSNTGELFF. V gene TRBV10-2 combines with J gene TRBJ2-2, with D maybe TRBD1 (5 bases). CDR1 WSHSY and CDR2 SAAADI come from the germline V gene. Trimming removed 4 bases at V and 0 bases at J, with 9 bases between. CDR3 length: 15 amino acids.

The CDR3 bases are TGCAGTGCTAGTAGCGCGGGGGTGAGCAATCAGCCCCAGCATTTT. As protein: CSASSAGVSNQPQHF. V and J are TRBV20-1 and TRBJ1-5; TRBD1 is a possible D gene (5 bases). V was cut by 3 bases and J by 1 base, with 13 bases left in between. The CDR3 consists of 15 residues. Germline loops: CDR1 DFQATT, CDR2 SNEGSKA (reference sequence).

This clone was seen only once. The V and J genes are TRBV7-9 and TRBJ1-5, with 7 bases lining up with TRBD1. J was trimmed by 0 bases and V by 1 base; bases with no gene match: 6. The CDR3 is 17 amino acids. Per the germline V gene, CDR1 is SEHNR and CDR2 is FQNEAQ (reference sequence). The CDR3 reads CASSLGDRRYSNQPQHF. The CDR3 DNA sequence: TGTGCCAGCAGCTTAGGGGACAGAAGATATAGCAATCAGCCCCAGCATTTT.

The CDR3 sequence is CASSFRDSTQETQYF. Written as DNA, the CDR3 is TGTGCCAGCAGCTTCCGGGACTCCACCCAAGAGACCCAGTACTTC. V and J are TRBV5-5 and TRBJ2-5, with D maybe TRBD2 (6 bases). Trimming left V 2 bases short and J 1 base short, with 12 bases between. CDR1 is SGHKS, CDR2 YYEKEE, per germline (reference sequence). The CDR3 has 15 amino acids.

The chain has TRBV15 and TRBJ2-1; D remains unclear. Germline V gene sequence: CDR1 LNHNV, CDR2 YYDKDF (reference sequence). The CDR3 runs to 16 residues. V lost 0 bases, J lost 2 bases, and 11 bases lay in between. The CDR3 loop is CATSRDIIDPYNEQFF. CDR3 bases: TGTGCCACCAGCAGAGATATAATTGACCCCTACAATGAGCAGTTCTTC. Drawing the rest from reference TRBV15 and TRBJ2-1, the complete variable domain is DAMVIQNPRYQVTQFGKPVTLSCSQTLNHNVMYWYQQKSSQAPKLLFHYYDKDFNNEADTPDNFQSRRPNTSFCFLDIRSPGLGDTAMYLCATSRDIIDPYNEQFFGPGTRLTVL.

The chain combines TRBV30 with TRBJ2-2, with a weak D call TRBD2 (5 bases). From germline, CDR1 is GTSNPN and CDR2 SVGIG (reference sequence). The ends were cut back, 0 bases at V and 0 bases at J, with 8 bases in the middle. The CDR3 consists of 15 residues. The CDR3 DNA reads TGTGCCTGGAGTGTACGGGGTTCGAACACCGGGGAGCTGTTTTTT. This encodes CAWSVRGSNTGELFF.

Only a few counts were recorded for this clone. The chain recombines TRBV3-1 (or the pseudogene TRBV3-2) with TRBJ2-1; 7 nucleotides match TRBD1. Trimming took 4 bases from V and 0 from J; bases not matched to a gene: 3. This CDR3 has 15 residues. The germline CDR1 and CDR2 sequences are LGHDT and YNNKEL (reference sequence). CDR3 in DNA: TGTGCCAGCAGCCTTGACAGGGTCTCCTACAATGAGCAGTTCTTC. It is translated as CASSLDRVSYNEQFF.

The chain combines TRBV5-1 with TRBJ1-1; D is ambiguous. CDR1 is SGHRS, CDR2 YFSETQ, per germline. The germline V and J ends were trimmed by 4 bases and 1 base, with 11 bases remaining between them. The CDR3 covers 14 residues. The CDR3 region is CASSHPDRNTEAFF. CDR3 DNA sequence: TGCGCCAGCAGCCACCCCGACCGGAACACTGAAGCTTTCTTT.

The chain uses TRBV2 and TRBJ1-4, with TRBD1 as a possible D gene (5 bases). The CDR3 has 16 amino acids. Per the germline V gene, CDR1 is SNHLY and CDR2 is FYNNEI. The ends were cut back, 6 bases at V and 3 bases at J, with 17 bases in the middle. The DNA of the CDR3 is TGTGCCAGCAGCCTTAGGAGAGGAGGGGCTAATGAAAAACTGTTTTTT. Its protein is CASSLRRGGANEKLFF.

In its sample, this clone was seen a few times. The CDR3 loop is CASSQGGQETQYF. The CDR3 region has the DNA TGTGCCAGCAGCCAAGGCGGGCAAGAGACCCAGTACTTC. V gene TRBV4-2 combines with J gene TRBJ2-5; D may be TRBD2 (5 bases). Germline lookup yields CDR1 LGHNA and CDR2 YNFKEQ. This CDR3 has 13 amino acids. Trimming removed 1 base at V and 2 bases at J, with 5 bases between.

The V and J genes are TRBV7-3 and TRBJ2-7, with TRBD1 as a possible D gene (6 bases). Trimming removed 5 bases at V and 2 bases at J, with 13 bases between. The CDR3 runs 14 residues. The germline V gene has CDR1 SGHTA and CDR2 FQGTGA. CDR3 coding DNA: TGTGCCAGCAGCACAGGGCCCCAAACCTACGAGCAGTACTTC. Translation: CASSTGPQTYEQYF.

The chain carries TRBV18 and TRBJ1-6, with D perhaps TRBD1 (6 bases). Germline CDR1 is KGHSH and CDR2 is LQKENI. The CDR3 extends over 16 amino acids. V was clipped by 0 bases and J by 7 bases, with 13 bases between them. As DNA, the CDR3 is TGTGCCAGCTCACCACCCTCACAGGGAGGGAATTCACCCCTCCACTTT. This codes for CASSPPSQGGNSPLHF. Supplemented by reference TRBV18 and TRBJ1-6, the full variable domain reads NAGVMQNPRHLVRRRGQEARLRCSPMKGHSHVYWYRQLPEEGLKFMVYLQKENIIDESGMPKERFSAEFPKEGPSILRIQQVVRGDSAAYFCASSPPSQGGNSPLHFGNGTRLTVT.

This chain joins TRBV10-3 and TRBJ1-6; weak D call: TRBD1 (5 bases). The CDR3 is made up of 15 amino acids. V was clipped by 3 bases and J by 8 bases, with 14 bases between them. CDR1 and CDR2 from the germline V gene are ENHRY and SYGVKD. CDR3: CAISEEGDGYSPLHF. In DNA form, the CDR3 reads TGTGCCATCAGTGAAGAAGGGGACGGCTATTCACCCCTCCACTTT.

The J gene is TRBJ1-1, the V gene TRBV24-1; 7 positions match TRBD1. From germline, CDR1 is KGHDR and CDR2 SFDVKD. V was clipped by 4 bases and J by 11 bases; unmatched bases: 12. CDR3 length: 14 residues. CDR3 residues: CATSDGDREGAAFF. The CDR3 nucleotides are TGTGCCACCAGTGACGGAGACAGGGAGGGGGCGGCTTTCTTT.

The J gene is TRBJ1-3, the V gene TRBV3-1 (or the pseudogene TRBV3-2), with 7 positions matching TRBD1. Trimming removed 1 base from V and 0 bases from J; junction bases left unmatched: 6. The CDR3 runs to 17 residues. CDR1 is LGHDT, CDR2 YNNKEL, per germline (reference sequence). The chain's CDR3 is CASSQAARGSSGNTIYF. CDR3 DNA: TGTGCCAGCAGCCAAGCGGCCAGGGGGAGCTCTGGAAACACCATATATTTT.

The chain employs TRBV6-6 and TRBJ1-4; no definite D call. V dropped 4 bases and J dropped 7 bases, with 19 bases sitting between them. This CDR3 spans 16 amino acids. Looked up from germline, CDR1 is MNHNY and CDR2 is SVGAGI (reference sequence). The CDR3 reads CASSLWLVSRGEKLFF. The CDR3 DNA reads TGTGCCAGCAGTTTATGGCTGGTGAGCCGGGGTGAAAAACTGTTTTTT.